Detailed here is one T cell receptor (beta chain). No antigen is known for it. Some clones are missing from TCRdb's copy, which holds only in-frame ones; the method was immunoSEQ multiplex PCR. Of some 120,000 clones in the sample, around 90% are singletons; the top ten hold more than 4%. This specimen belongs to a study of T cell responses to AZD1222 COVID-19 vaccine. Turning to the study itself: Investigators merged groups given second doses at roughly 4 or roughly 12 weeks. Broader study findings: Reports say nearly half of spike-specific TCRs go after unmutated variant regions. Donors were chiefly white British, with a greater number of females, and clonal diversity was perhaps underestimated. The repertoires were collected only after the peak T cell response.

The germline V gene encodes CDR1 MGHRA and CDR2 YSYEKL. The CDR3 spans 16 residues. The V and J ends lost 0 bases and 3 bases, in that order; junction bases with no gene match: 4. This clonotype originated in an adult in good health. The material sequenced was peripheral blood, taken on day 0 of AZD1222 vaccination. The chain employs TRBV4-1 and TRBJ2-1; 8 bases map to TRBD2. In nucleotides, the CDR3 is TGCGCCAGCAGCCAAGATCAACTAGCGGACTACAATGAGCAGTTCTTC. This codes for CASSQDQLADYNEQFF.